This T cell receptor beta chain is from a study of blood T cells in healthy people across ages. General study findings and limits: Estimated diversity that came from one million T cells was considered an underestimate.

For the second PCR, which ran for 7 to 11 cycles, a sample-barcoded 5' primer and a J-beta primer mix were used. TCRdb used MiXCR to reprocess the 5' RACE reads, holding one entry per CDR3 protein. The data hold some 930,000 distinct CDR3 sequences, with about 29% observed a single time. V lost 4 bases to trimming and J lost 4 bases; unmatched junction nucleotides: 20. Looked up from germline, CDR1 is SGHRS and CDR2 is YFSETQ. This CDR3 comprises 20 residues. Concerning this clonotype itself: Antigen unknown.

This same sample was also taken into another study, of T cells of mothers and their children.

The TCR was taken from a woman aged 40 to 50 in good health. The sequenced material came from blood. This chain connects TRBV5-1 to TRBJ1-2, with TRBD1 identical over 12 bases. This CDR3 is CASSATGTGGVPGKTYGYTF. DNA for the CDR3: TGCGCCAGCAGCGCCACCGGGACAGGGGGCGTCCCTGGGAAAACCTATGGCTACACCTTC.